This T cell receptor beta chain was profiled in a study of beta chain features in type 1 diabetes. Every isolated RNA sample was fully reverse transcribed, so sequencing captured expressed TCRB transcripts. The assay was immunoSEQ multiplex PCR, and TCRdb's table has in-frame clones only and misses some. The sample records 450,000 to 550,000 clones, around 28% being singletons. The single heparinised draw taken from each donor contained around 100 mL of blood on average. Turning to this clone: Its target is not known.

Germline-derived CDR1 and CDR2 are SQVTM and ANQGSEA. The V gene end was trimmed by 5 bases and the J gene end by 5 bases; junction bases not matched to a gene: 4. The CDR3 is 13 amino acids. Overall study results and limits: The similarity of naive, central memory and Treg TCRB repertoires appeared greater among patients than among healthy donors.

The chain carries TRBV29-1 and TRBJ2-5, with 11 bases lining up with TRBD1. Sequencing was performed on naive CD4+ T cells from blood. The clonotype originates from a man between 18 and 35 years old in good health. The CDR3 reads CSVSGQGAETQYF. The CDR3 nucleotides read TGCAGCGTTAGTGGACAGGGGGCCGAGACCCAGTACTTC.